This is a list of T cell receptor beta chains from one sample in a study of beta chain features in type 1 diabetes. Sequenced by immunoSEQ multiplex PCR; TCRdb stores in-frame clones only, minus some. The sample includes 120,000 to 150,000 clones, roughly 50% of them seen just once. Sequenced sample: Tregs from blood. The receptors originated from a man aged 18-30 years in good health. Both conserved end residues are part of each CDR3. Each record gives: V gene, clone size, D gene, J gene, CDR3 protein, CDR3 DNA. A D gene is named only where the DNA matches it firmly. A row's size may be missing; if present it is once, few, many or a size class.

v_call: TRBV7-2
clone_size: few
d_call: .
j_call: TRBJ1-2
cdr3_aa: CASSPDSVNYGYTF
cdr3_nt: TGTGCCAGCAGCCCCGACAGTGTTAACTATGGCTACACCTTC

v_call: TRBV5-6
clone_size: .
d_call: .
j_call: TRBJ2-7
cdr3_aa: CASSLGPGLRVQEQYF
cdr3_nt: TGTGCCAGCAGCTTGGGACCGGGACTGAGGGTCCAAGAGCAGTACTTC

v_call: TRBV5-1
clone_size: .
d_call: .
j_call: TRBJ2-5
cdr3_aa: CASSFGHGQETQYF
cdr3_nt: TGCGCCAGCAGCTTTGGACACGGCCAAGAGACCCAGTACTTC

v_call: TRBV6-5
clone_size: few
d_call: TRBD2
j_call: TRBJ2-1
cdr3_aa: CASSNWLAGGNNEQFF
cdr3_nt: TGTGCCAGCAGTAACTGGCTAGCGGGGGGGAACAATGAGCAGTTCTTC

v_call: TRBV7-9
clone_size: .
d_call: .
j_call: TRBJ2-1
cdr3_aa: CASTAAGQGFNEQFF
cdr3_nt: TGTGCCAGCACCGCAGCGGGGCAGGGGTTCAATGAGCAGTTCTTC

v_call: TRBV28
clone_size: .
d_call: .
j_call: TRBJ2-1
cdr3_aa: CASSLSWSEQFF
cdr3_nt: TGTGCCAGCAGTTTGTCGTGGAGTGAGCAGTTCTTC

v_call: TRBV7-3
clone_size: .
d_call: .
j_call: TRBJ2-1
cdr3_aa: CASSPPGLVSYNEQFF
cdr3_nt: TGTGCCAGCAGCCCTCCGGGACTGGTATCCTACAATGAGCAGTTCTTC

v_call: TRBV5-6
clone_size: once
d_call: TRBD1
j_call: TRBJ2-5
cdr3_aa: CASRRDRGREETQYF
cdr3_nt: TGTGCCAGCAGGAGGGACAGGGGGCGGGAGGAGACCCAGTACTTC

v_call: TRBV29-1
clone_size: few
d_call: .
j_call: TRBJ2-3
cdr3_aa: CSVARLDTQYF
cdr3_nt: TGCAGCGTTGCCAGGCTCGATACGCAGTATTTT

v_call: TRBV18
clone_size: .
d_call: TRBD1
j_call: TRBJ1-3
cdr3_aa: CASSPRQGSGNTIYF
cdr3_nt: TGTGCCAGCTCACCCCGACAGGGCTCTGGAAACACCATATATTTT

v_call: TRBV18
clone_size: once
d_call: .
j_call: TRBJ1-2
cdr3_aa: CASSPRGEWNYGYTF
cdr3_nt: TGTGCCAGCTCACCACGGGGGGAGTGGAACTATGGCTACACCTTC

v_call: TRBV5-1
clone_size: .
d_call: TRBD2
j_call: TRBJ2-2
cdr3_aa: CASRAGVGTGELFF
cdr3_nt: TGCGCCAGCAGAGCGGGAGTAGGCACCGGGGAGCTGTTTTTT

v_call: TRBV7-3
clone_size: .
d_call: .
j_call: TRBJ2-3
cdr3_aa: CASSLRGFSDTQYF
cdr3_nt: TGTGCCAGCAGCTTAAGGGGCTTCTCAGATACGCAGTATTTT

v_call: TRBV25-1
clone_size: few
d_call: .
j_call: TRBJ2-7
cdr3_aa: CASSDDLTSSYEQYF
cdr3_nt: TGTGCCAGCAGTGACGACCTGACAAGCTCCTACGAGCAGTACTTC

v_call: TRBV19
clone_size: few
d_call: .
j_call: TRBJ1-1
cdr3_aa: CASSILSGGNTEAFF
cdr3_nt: TGTGCCAGTAGTATATTGTCGGGTGGGAACACTGAAGCTTTCTTT

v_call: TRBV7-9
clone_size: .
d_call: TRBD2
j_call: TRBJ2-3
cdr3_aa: CASSLSGGSFADTQYF
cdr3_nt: TGTGCCAGCAGCTTATCGGGGGGGTCTTTCGCAGATACGCAGTATTTT

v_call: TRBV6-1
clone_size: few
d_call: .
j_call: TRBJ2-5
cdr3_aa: CASSEYGVQETQYF
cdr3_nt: TGTGCCAGCAGTGAATACGGAGTACAAGAGACCCAGTACTTC

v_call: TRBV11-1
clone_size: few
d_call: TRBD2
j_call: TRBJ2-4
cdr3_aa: CASSLISGGRGNIQYF
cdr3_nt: TGTGCCAGCAGCTTGATTAGTGGCGGGAGAGGAAACATTCAGTACTTC

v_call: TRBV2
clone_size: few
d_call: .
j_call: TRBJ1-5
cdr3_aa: CASSGEKWQPQHF
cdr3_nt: TGTGCCAGCAGTGGTGAGAAATGGCAGCCCCAGCATTTT

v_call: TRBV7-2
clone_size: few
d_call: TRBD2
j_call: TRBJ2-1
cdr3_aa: CASSLGRVLAGSYNEQFF
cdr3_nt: TGTGCCAGCAGCTTAGGAAGGGTACTAGCGGGGTCCTACAATGAGCAGTTCTTC

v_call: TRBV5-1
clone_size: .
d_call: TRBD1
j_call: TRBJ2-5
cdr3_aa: CASSFGTGILETQYF
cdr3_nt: TGCGCCAGCAGCTTTGGGACAGGGATTCTGGAGACCCAGTACTTC

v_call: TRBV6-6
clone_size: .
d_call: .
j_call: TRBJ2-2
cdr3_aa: CASSRRPFGDTGELFF
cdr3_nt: TGTGCCAGCAGTCGCCGACCCTTCGGGGATACCGGGGAGCTGTTTTTT

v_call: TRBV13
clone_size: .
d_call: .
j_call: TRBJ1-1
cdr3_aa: CASRLRVIGTEAFF
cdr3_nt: TGTGCCAGCAGACTCCGGGTCATCGGGACTGAAGCTTTCTTT

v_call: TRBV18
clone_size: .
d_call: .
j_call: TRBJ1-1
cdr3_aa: CASSPSGGIRFIEAFF
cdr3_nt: TGTGCCAGCTCACCCAGTGGCGGGATTCGGTTTATTGAAGCTTTCTTT

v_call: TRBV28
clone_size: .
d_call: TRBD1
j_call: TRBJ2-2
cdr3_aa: CASSDLTGANTGELFF
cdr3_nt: TGTGCCAGCAGTGACCTGACAGGGGCTAACACCGGGGAGCTGTTTTTT

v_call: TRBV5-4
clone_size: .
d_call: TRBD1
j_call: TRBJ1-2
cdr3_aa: CASSPSGTGVGGYTF
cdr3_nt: TGTGCCAGCAGCCCATCCGGGACAGGTGTGGGGGGCTACACCTTC

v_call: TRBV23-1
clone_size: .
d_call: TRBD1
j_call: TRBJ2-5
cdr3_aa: CASSHPRTGERGETQYF
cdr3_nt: TGCGCCAGCAGTCACCCTAGGACAGGGGAGAGGGGAGAGACCCAGTACTTC

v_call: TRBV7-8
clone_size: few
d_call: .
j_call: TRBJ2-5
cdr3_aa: CASSPPAQGETQYF
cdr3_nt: TGTGCCAGCAGCCCCCCTGCGCAGGGAGAGACCCAGTACTTC

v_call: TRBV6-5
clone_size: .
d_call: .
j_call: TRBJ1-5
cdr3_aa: CASGAREFQPQHF
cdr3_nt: TGTGCCAGCGGAGCCCGGGAGTTTCAGCCCCAGCATTTT

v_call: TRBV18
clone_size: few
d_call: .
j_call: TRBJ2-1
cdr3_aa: CASSPVTNNEQFF
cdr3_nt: TGTGCCAGCTCACCAGTGACTAACAATGAGCAGTTCTTC

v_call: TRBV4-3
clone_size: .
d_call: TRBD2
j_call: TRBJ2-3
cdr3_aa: CASSQDPSGSTDTQYF
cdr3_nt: TGCGCCAGCAGCCAAGACCCTAGCGGAAGCACAGATACGCAGTATTTT

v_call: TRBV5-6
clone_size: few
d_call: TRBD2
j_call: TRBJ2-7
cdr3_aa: CASSWGLAGLEQYF
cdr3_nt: TGTGCCAGCAGCTGGGGACTAGCGGGGCTAGAGCAGTACTTC

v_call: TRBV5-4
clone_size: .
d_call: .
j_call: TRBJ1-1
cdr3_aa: CASSLVARGTEAFF
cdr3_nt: TGTGCCAGCAGCTTGGTCGCCAGGGGCACTGAAGCTTTCTTT

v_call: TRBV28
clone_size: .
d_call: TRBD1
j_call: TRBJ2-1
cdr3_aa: CASSSRDRDYNEQFF
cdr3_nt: TGTGCCAGCAGTTCGAGGGACAGGGACTACAATGAGCAGTTCTTC

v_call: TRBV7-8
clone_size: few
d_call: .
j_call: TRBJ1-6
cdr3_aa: CASSLRQGQWNSPLHF
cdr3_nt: TGTGCCAGCAGCTTAAGGCAGGGGCAATGGAATTCACCCCTCCACTTT

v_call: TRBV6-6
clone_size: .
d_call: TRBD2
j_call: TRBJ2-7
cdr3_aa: CASSFSGRLNEQYF
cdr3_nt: TGTGCCAGCAGTTTTAGCGGGAGGTTAAACGAGCAGTACTTC

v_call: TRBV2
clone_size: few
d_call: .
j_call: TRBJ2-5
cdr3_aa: CASRVEETQYF
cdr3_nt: TGTGCCAGCAGGGTAGAAGAGACCCAGTACTTC

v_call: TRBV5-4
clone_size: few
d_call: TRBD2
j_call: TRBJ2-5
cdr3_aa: CASSLDLAGGGMRETQYF
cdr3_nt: TGTGCCAGCAGCTTGGATCTAGCGGGGGGAGGGATGAGGGAGACCCAGTACTTC